This TCR beta chain was documented in a study of cytomegalovirus exposure and HLA in healthy donors. Study details: Falling in the Caucasian-associated ancestry cluster were 81% of 300 to 500 genotyped donors.

PCR was performed using 60 Vbeta and 13 Jbeta primers. Original data processing: Later reanalysis found 75 million to 95 million unique TCR beta chains, about 10 million of them shared. The protocol was immunoSEQ multiplex PCR, while the TCRdb copy is restricted to in-frame clones and leaves out a portion. Clone size and V and J calls were adopted from that table, with D and trimming inferred from the DNA. The sample data list tens of thousands of clones. With 0 bases removed from V and 7 bases from J, the gap between germline ends came to 11 bases. The CDR3 sequence is 13 residues long. Germline V gene sequence: CDR1 SGHRS, CDR2 YFSETQ.

The J gene is TRBJ2-7, the V gene TRBV5-1; D is unclear. The sequence came from a man aged 30 to 39 in good health and CMV-seronegative. Sequencing used PBMCs. The CDR3 loop is CASSLGPGREQYF. The CDR3 DNA is TGCGCCAGCAGCTTGGGGCCAGGTCGGGAGCAGTACTTC.